The clone carrying this T cell receptor beta chain has only one observation. The CDR3 totals 15 residues. Trimming removed 3 bases from V and 0 bases from J, with 12 bases in between. Looked up from germline, CDR1 is GTSNPN and CDR2 is SVGIG (reference sequence). The PCR employed 60 Vbeta primers together with 13 Jbeta primers. Profiled with immunoSEQ multiplex PCR; TCRdb holds only in-frame clones, not every one. The sample contains around 150,000 clones, approximately 83% of which appear only once. The data originate from a study of cytomegalovirus exposure and HLA in healthy donors. The clonotype was recovered from a woman aged 40 to 55 in good health and CMV-seronegative. The chain couples TRBV30 to TRBJ1-5, with D perhaps matching TRBD1 (6 bases). The sequencing input was PBMCs. The CDR3 loop is CAWRGGSSSNQPQHF. The CDR3 DNA follows: TGTGCCTGGAGAGGGGGTTCCTCTAGCAATCAGCCCCAGCATTTT. The full variable domain, rest sourced from reference TRBV30 and TRBJ1-5, is SQTIHQWPATLVQPVGSPLSLECTVEGTSNPNLYWYRQAAGRGLQLLFYSVGIGQISSEVPQNLSASRPQDRQFILSSKKLLLSDSGFYLCAWRGGSSSNQPQHFGDGTRLSIL.